Below are 24 T cell receptor beta chains sequenced from a single sample in a study of blood T cell repertoires in COVID-19. TCRdb's copy holds only in-frame clones and misses some; the assay was immunoSEQ multiplex PCR. The sample has hundreds of thousands of clones, more than 70% seen once. Input material: peripheral blood. These receptors were obtained from a woman aged 30 to 39 with COVID-19, enrolled during active disease.

The chain carries TRBV11-2 and TRBJ1-5; TRBD1 might be the D (5 bases). This CDR3 is 15 amino acids long. V lost 1 base and J 4 bases, leaving 11 bases between the germline ends. Germline V gives CDR1 SGHAT, CDR2 FQNNGV. The CDR3 nucleotides are TGTGCCAGCAGCTTAGGTTGGGGGGGTAATCAGCCCCAGCATTTT. Amino acid sequence: CASSLGWGGNQPQHF.

The V call is TRBV20-1, the J call TRBJ2-5, with D possibly TRBD2 on 5 matching bases. The CDR3 contains 16 residues. Germline CDR1 DFQATT, CDR2 SNEGSKA (reference sequence). Trimming took 3 bases from V and 0 from J, leaving 17 bases between them. The DNA of the CDR3 is TGCAGTGCTAGTTCCCTCGGCGGGCGGTACCAAGAGACCCAGTACTTC. Encoded protein: CSASSLGGRYQETQYF.

The V gene is TRBV28, the J gene TRBJ1-3; D gene unclear. The length of the CDR3 is 16 residues. The germline V gene encodes CDR1 MDHEN and CDR2 SYDVKM. Between the trimmed V and J ends, which lost 4 bases and 0 bases, there was a span of 13 bases. The CDR3 loop is CASSSAVSNSGNTIYF. CDR3 coding DNA: TGTGCCAGCAGTTCCGCGGTATCCAACTCTGGAAACACCATATATTTT. Full variable domain (outside the CDR3, taken from reference TRBV28 and TRBJ1-3): DVKVTQSSRYLVKRTGEKVFLECVQDMDHENMFWYRQDPGLGLRLIYFSYDVKMKEKGDIPEGYSVSREKKERFSLILESASTNQTSMYLCASSSAVSNSGNTIYFGEGSWLTVV.

V gene TRBV5-1 combines with J gene TRBJ2-5, with 9 nucleotides matching TRBD2. The V gene end was trimmed by 6 bases and the J gene end by 5 bases; junction bases not matched to a gene: 5. This CDR3 spans 13 amino acids. CDR1 is SGHRS, CDR2 YFSETQ, per germline. The CDR3 sequence is CASNLAGRETQYF. The CDR3 bases are TGCGCCAGCAACCTAGCGGGGCGGGAGACCCAGTACTTC.

The rearrangement uses TRBV5-7 and TRBJ1-5, with D perhaps TRBD1 (5 bases). TRBV5-7 is assigned to the ORF class and has an uncertain function. Deletions cut 4 bases from V and 6 bases from J, with 8 bases between. The CDR3 length is 12 residues. For the CDR3, the DNA is TGTGCCAGCAGCCCGGGGGGTCAGCCCCAGCATTTT. This sequence encodes CASSPGGQPQHF.

The chain links TRBV6-2 or TRBV6-3 to TRBJ2-7; 8 nucleotides match TRBD2. The CDR3 has 15 residues. Germline loops: CDR1 MNHEY, CDR2 SVGEGT. With V trimmed by 6 bases and J by 2 bases, 9 bases remained unmatched. CDR3 sequence: CASSRYSGEAYEQYF. The CDR3 DNA is TGTGCCAGCAGCAGATATAGCGGGGAGGCCTACGAGCAGTACTTC.

The chain recombines TRBV6-7 with TRBJ2-7; D is undetermined. TRBV6-7 qualifies as an ORF whose function is uncertain. V was shortened by 0 bases and J by 6 bases, with 12 bases between the two germline ends. CDR3 length equals 14 residues. CDR3 region: CASSYSSTPGEQYF. CDR3 DNA sequence: TGTGCCAGCAGTTACTCATCCACTCCGGGCGAGCAGTACTTC.

This chain joins TRBV7-2 and TRBJ2-3; 9 positions match TRBD2. Unmatched junction bases numbered 8, after V lost 5 bases and J lost 2 bases. Germline CDR1 is SGHTA and CDR2 is FQGNSA. The CDR3 has 16 residues. The CDR3 DNA reads TGTGCCAGCAGCCCACTAGCGGGCGGGACCACAGATACGCAGTATTTT. It translates to CASSPLAGGTTDTQYF.

This clone has a single count. The genes are TRBV19 and TRBJ2-7; 9 nucleotides line up with TRBD1. Germline CDR1 and CDR2: LNHDA and SQIVND (reference sequence). V lost 1 base and J lost 3; bases outside the gene matches: 4. This CDR3 contains 15 residues. CDR3 residues: CASSIGDRGFYEQYF. The CDR3 nucleotides read TGTGCCAGTAGTATAGGTGACAGGGGGTTCTACGAGCAGTACTTC.

The V call is TRBV11-2, the J call TRBJ2-1, with D perhaps TRBD2 (6 bases). V lost 5 bases, J lost 0 bases, and 14 bases lay in between. This CDR3 has 16 residues. Germline V gene data show CDR1 as SGHAT and CDR2 as FQNNGV. The CDR3 DNA reads TGTGCCAGCAGCCCCCGGGAGAGGGGCTCCTACAATGAGCAGTTCTTC. It specifies CASSPRERGSYNEQFF.

This clone was recorded a few times. V gene TRBV4-3 combines with J gene TRBJ2-2, with D perhaps TRBD2 (5 bases). Germline assignment: CDR1 LGHNA and CDR2 YSLEER. The CDR3 is made up of 15 amino acids. V dropped 1 base and J dropped 5 bases, with 11 bases sitting between them. In nucleotides, the CDR3 is TGCGCCAGCAGCCAAGCGGGAAGACGGACCGGGGAGCTGTTTTTT. Amino acid sequence: CASSQAGRRTGELFF.

The chain has TRBV5-1 and TRBJ2-7; D is undetermined. This CDR3 region has 15 residues. Trimming took off 6 bases at V and 2 bases at J, with 18 bases between the two ends. Looked up from germline, CDR1 is SGHRS and CDR2 is YFSETQ. CDR3 in DNA: TGCGCCAGCACCCTTTCCGGAACAGCCGCCTACGAGCAGTACTTC. It encodes CASTLSGTAAYEQYF.

The chain couples TRBV29-1 to TRBJ1-3, with TRBD1 identical over 9 bases. CDR3 length equals 14 residues. After removal of 6 bases from V and 1 base from J, the junction contained 4 bases not matched to a gene. CDR1 and CDR2 from the germline V gene are SQVTM and ANQGSEA. The CDR3 protein is CSVDGQGSGNTIYF. The CDR3 nucleotides are TGCAGCGTAGACGGACAGGGGTCTGGAAACACCATATATTTT.

The rearrangement uses TRBV10-3 and TRBJ1-1; the match to TRBD1 covers 7 bases. This CDR3 has 15 amino acids. The germline V gene has CDR1 ENHRY and CDR2 SYGVKD. The CDR3 region has the DNA TGTGCTACTACAGGGGCGCGAGGGCTGAACACTGAAGCTTTCTTT. Translated, it gives CATTGARGLNTEAFF.

This chain uses TRBV19 with TRBJ1-5, with 10 bases lining up with TRBD1. The V and J ends lost 1 base and 6 bases, in that order; junction bases with no gene match: 0. CDR1 LNHDA and CDR2 SQIVND come from the germline V gene (reference sequence). The CDR3 contains 14 residues. CDR3 bases: TGTGCCAGTAGTATAGGGGACAGGGGTCAGCCCCAGCATTTT. Translation: CASSIGDRGQPQHF. Looking up the rest from reference TRBV19 and TRBJ1-5 gives the full variable domain: DGGITQSPKYLFRKEGQNVTLSCEQNLNHDAMYWYRQDPGQGLRLIYYSQIVNDFQKGDIAEGYSVSREKKESFPLTVTSAQKNPTAFYLCASSIGDRGQPQHFGDGTRLSIL.

This clone has a handful of counts. This chain uses TRBV18 with TRBJ2-5; D is possibly TRBD2 (6 bases). This CDR3 has 15 residues. CDR1 is KGHSH, CDR2 LQKENI, per germline. V dropped 2 bases and J dropped 7 bases, with 17 bases sitting between them. The CDR3 DNA is TGTGCCAGCTCACCAGGGCCCGGAGGGCCTCTGACCCAGTACTTC. Protein product: CASSPGPGGPLTQYF.

This clone came up once. The chain employs TRBV19 and TRBJ2-2; 9 positions match TRBD2. CDR1 and CDR2 (germline): LNHDA, SQIVND (reference sequence). Trimming removed 5 bases from V and 0 bases from J; junction bases left unmatched: 13. The CDR3 runs to 19 residues. CDR3 loop: CASSQGGSGRNANTGELFF. The DNA of the CDR3 is TGTGCCAGTAGTCAAGGGGGTAGCGGGAGAAACGCGAACACCGGGGAGCTGTTTTTT.

The V gene is TRBV2, the J gene TRBJ1-1; D is unresolved. The V end was cut by 7 bases, the J end by 1 base, with 16 bases between. Germline V lookup: CDR1 SNHLY, CDR2 FYNNEI. CDR3 size: 15 residues. The CDR3 nucleotides read TGTGCCAGCACCTCAGTAGATCGGGAGAACACTGAAGCTTTCTTT. Translation gives CASTSVDRENTEAFF.

This chain joins TRBV19 and TRBJ1-5; D possibly corresponds to TRBD1 (6 bases). CDR1 and CDR2 from the germline V gene are LNHDA and SQIVND (reference sequence). CDR3 length: 13 amino acids. V was shortened by 4 bases and J by 10 bases, with 14 bases between the two germline ends. CDR3 sequence (DNA): TGTGCCAGTAGTACAGGGGCCTCGGATCCCCAGCATTTT. Translation gives CASSTGASDPQHF.

J is TRBJ2-7 and V is TRBV5-6; the match to TRBD1 covers 7 bases. There are 13 residues in the CDR3. The germline V gene has CDR1 SGHDT and CDR2 YYEEEE. The junction had 4 bases not matched to a gene; V was cut back by 4 bases and J by 3 bases. CDR3 DNA: TGTGCCAGCAGCCAGGGACAGAACTACGAGCAGTACTTC. It codes for CASSQGQNYEQYF.

This chain joins TRBV4-1 and TRBJ1-1, with a tentative D call TRBD1 (5 bases). V was clipped by 2 bases and J by 6 bases, with 13 bases between them. Per germline, CDR1 MGHRA and CDR2 YSYEKL. The CDR3 runs to 14 residues. The CDR3 spells CASSQQGWKPEAFF. The DNA for the CDR3 is TGCGCCAGCAGCCAACAGGGTTGGAAACCTGAAGCTTTCTTT.

Only one count was recorded for this clone. This chain connects TRBV2 to TRBJ1-6; D is unresolved. CDR3 length: 10 amino acids. V gave up 8 bases and J gave up 11 bases, with 7 bases separating them. Germline CDR1 is SNHLY and CDR2 is FYNNEI. CDR3 nucleotides: TGTGCCAGCGGGAGTCCACCCCTCCACTTT. This sequence encodes CASGSPPLHF.

V and J are TRBV3-1 (or the pseudogene TRBV3-2) and TRBJ2-7; D may be TRBD2 (5 bases). Germline V gene data show CDR1 as LGHDT and CDR2 as YNNKEL (reference sequence). With 0 bases removed from V and 9 bases from J, the gap between germline ends came to 6 bases. The CDR3 is made up of 11 amino acids. Here the CDR3 DNA reads TGTGCCAGCAGCCAAGATCGGGGGCAGTACTTC. It specifies CASSQDRGQYF.

The CDR3, as DNA: TGTGCCAGCAGCTGGGTGCGGGAGCAAAACGAGCAGTACTTC. Its protein product is CASSWVREQNEQYF. This chain connects TRBV13 to TRBJ2-7; TRBD2 matches 7 bases. Germline V gene data show CDR1 as PRHDT and CDR2 as FYEKMQ (reference sequence). The V gene end was trimmed by 4 bases and the J gene end by 5 bases; junction bases not matched to a gene: 8. This CDR3 comprises 14 residues.